One sample yielded the 10 T cell receptor beta chains listed below, sequenced in a study of blood T cell repertoires in COVID-19. Only in-frame clones appear in the TCRdb table, and some are missing; sequencing was by immunoSEQ multiplex PCR. Of more than 95,000 clones in the sample, approximately 88% were seen once. Source material: peripheral blood. These receptors all stem from a human donor in a cohort sampled during active COVID-19.

The rearrangement joins TRBV7-9 to TRBJ1-4, with 8 bases aligning to TRBD1. This CDR3 has 15 amino acids. Losses at the gene ends were 6 bases for V and 3 bases for J; bases not matched to a gene: 6. Germline-derived CDR1 and CDR2 are SEHNR and FQNEAQ (reference sequence). The chain's CDR3 is CASSRGQGPNEKLFF. CDR3 bases: TGTGCCAGCAGTCGAGGACAGGGACCTAATGAAAAACTGTTTTTT.

The V gene is TRBV7-3, the J gene TRBJ2-5, with D tentatively TRBD2 (5 bases). The V gene lost 0 bases and the J gene lost 5 bases, with 7 bases spanning the gap. The CDR3 is made up of 13 amino acids. CDR1 is SGHTA, CDR2 FQGTGA, per germline. The CDR3 is CASSLTGGETQYF. The CDR3 DNA reads as TGTGCCAGCAGCTTAACGGGCGGGGAGACCCAGTACTTC.

The chain uses TRBV2 and TRBJ2-3, with D possibly TRBD1 on 5 matching bases. This CDR3 spans 13 amino acids. Trimming cost V 6 bases and J 4 bases, with 11 bases left between them. Germline V lookup: CDR1 SNHLY, CDR2 FYNNEI. The CDR3 region has the DNA TGTGCCAGCAGCGAGCGACAGTCAGATACGCAGTATTTT. Its translation is CASSERQSDTQYF.

V and J are TRBV24-1 and TRBJ2-2, with 8 bases that match TRBD1. V shed 5 bases, J shed 13 bases, and the junction held 5 bases outside the gene matches. The germline CDR1 and CDR2 sequences are KGHDR and SFDVKD. The CDR3 spans 12 residues. The chain's CDR3 is CATSATGTGLFF. Written as DNA, the CDR3 is TGTGCCACCAGTGCCACCGGGACAGGGCTGTTTTTT.

The chain couples TRBV5-1 to TRBJ1-5, with 11 bases fitting TRBD1. The V and J ends lost 3 bases and 7 bases, in that order; junction bases with no gene match: 3. The CDR3 spans 14 residues. Germline values: CDR1 SGHRS, CDR2 YFSETQ. The CDR3 region has the DNA TGCGCCAGCAGCTATGGGACAGGGGGACAGCCCCAGCATTTT. It is translated as CASSYGTGGQPQHF. Looking up the rest from reference TRBV5-1 and TRBJ1-5 gives the full variable domain: KAGVTQTPRYLIKTRGQQVTLSCSPISGHRSVSWYQQTPGQGLQFLFEYFSETQRNKGNFPGRFSGRQFSNSRSEMNVSTLELGDSALYLCASSYGTGGQPQHFGDGTRLSIL.

The V call is TRBV18, the J call TRBJ2-6; 8 nucleotides match TRBD1. V was pared by 4 bases and J by 0 bases, with 8 bases of the junction left unmatched. The CDR3 runs to 18 residues. Per germline, CDR1 KGHSH and CDR2 LQKENI. CDR3: CASSLPGQALSGANVLTF. In DNA, the CDR3 is TGTGCCAGCTCACTCCCGGGACAGGCCCTCTCTGGGGCCAACGTCCTGACTTTC.

The chain combines TRBV29-1 with TRBJ1-2, with 8 positions matching TRBD1. This CDR3 has 17 amino acids. The trim removed 3 bases at V and 0 bases at J, leaving 12 bases unmatched. CDR1 and CDR2 (germline): SQVTM, ANQGSEA. CDR3 sequence reads: CSVDRAGGSFTNYGYTF. Written as DNA, the CDR3 is TGCAGCGTTGACAGGGCAGGGGGCTCTTTCACTAACTATGGCTACACCTTC.

This chain uses TRBV10-2 with TRBJ2-1; 11 nucleotides match TRBD2. Germline assignment: CDR1 WSHSY and CDR2 SAAADI. Trimming removed 4 bases from V and 6 bases from J; junction bases left unmatched: 5. The CDR3 length is 15 residues. CDR3 residues: CASSVRLAGGNEQFF. The DNA of the CDR3 is TGCGCCAGCAGTGTGAGGCTAGCGGGGGGCAATGAGCAGTTCTTC.

The chain carries TRBV7-2 and TRBJ1-2; TRBD1 is a possible D gene (6 bases). Germline values: CDR1 SGHTA, CDR2 FQGNSA. The V gene lost 7 bases and the J gene lost 2 bases, with 14 bases spanning the gap. The CDR3 contains 14 residues. For the CDR3, the DNA is TGTGCCAGCACCCGGACCACAGGGAACTATGGCTACACCTTC. Protein product: CASTRTTGNYGYTF.

The chain uses TRBV11-2 and TRBJ2-3, with 7 bases identical to TRBD2. This CDR3 contains 19 residues. V shed 1 base and J 6 bases; nucleotides not matched to a gene: 19. Germline V gene sequence: CDR1 SGHAT, CDR2 FQNNGV. The CDR3 bases are TGTGCCAGCAGCTTAGGTCTTAGGGAGGGTTCTAAAGTGAGGGATACGCAGTATTTT. It yields the protein CASSLGLREGSKVRDTQYF. Complete variable domain (other parts from reference TRBV11-2 and TRBJ2-3): EAGVAQSPRYKIIEKRQSVAFWCNPISGHATLYWYQQILGQGPKLLIQFQNNGVVDDSQLPKDRFSAERLKGVDSTLKIQPAKLEDSAVYLCASSLGLREGSKVRDTQYFGPGTRLTVL.